The 21 T cell receptor beta chains reported below all come from one sample, sequenced in a study of blood T cell repertoires in COVID-19. Measured with immunoSEQ multiplex PCR; TCRdb has only the in-frame clones, and not every one. Found here are some 180,000 clones, 75% to 90% of them singletons; the top ten hold approximately 6.2%. The sample consisted of PBMCs or T cells enriched from blood (not recorded which). The receptors derive from a man aged 35-49 years who had recovered from COVID-19.

This clone was observed a few times. The rearrangement joins TRBV19 to TRBJ1-2, with TRBD1 matching 8 bases. CDR1 and CDR2 from the germline V gene are LNHDA and SQIVND (reference sequence). Trimming took 6 bases from V and 5 from J; bases not matched to a gene: 8. The CDR3 is made up of 14 amino acids. CDR3 DNA: TGTGCCAGTAGGCGGGACAGGATAAGATATGGCTACACCTTC. Protein sequence: CASRRDRIRYGYTF.

The genes are TRBV19 and TRBJ2-2, with TRBD2 matching 11 bases. The germline gives CDR1 LNHDA, CDR2 SQIVND (reference sequence). The ends lost 5 bases at V and 6 bases at J; junction bases unmatched: 8. There are 16 residues in the CDR3. CDR3 region: CASSLLAGGPSGELFF. The CDR3 nucleotides are TGTGCCAGTAGTCTATTAGCGGGAGGGCCTTCCGGGGAGCTGTTTTTT.

This clone was picked up a small number of times. J is TRBJ1-6 and V is TRBV5-4; tentatively, D is TRBD1 (6 bases). Germline CDR1 SGHNT, CDR2 YYREEE (reference sequence). The CDR3 has 17 amino acids. V was cut by 3 bases and J by 0 bases, with 13 bases left in between. DNA for the CDR3: TGTGCCAGCAGCTACGGACAGAGAAGCTCCTATAATTCACCCCTCCACTTT. As protein: CASSYGQRSSYNSPLHF.

This chain uses TRBV19 with TRBJ1-1; TRBD1 is a possible D gene (6 bases). CDR1 is LNHDA and CDR2 is SQIVND in the germline V gene (reference sequence). The CDR3 length is 15 residues. V was pared by 4 bases and J by 2 bases, with 14 bases between. Written as DNA, the CDR3 is TGTGCCAGTAGTACGGGACAAGTCAGAAACACTGAAGCTTTCTTT. This translates into CASSTGQVRNTEAFF.

The chain is built from TRBV7-9 and TRBJ2-1, with D unclear. Germline loops: CDR1 SEHNR, CDR2 FQNEAQ (reference sequence). The V end was cut by 11 bases, the J end by 4 bases, with 12 bases between. CDR3 length equals 12 residues. CDR3 sequence reads: CACFYGYNEQFF. In DNA form, the CDR3 reads TGTGCCTGTTTCTATGGTTACAATGAGCAGTTCTTC.

The chain combines TRBV18 with TRBJ2-3, with TRBD2 as a possible D gene (6 bases). CDR1 and CDR2 (germline): KGHSH, LQKENI. CDR3 length: 14 residues. Trimming took 4 bases from V and 6 from J, leaving 14 bases between them. CDR3 nucleotides: TGTGCCAGCTCACGGAGTCTGACTAGTGATACGCAGTATTTT. It translates to CASSRSLTSDTQYF.

This clone was counted a single time. The chain links TRBV27 to TRBJ2-1; 16 bases align to TRBD2. Trimming at V came to 10 bases and at J to 1 base, leaving 16 bases not matched to a gene. CDR3 length: 20 amino acids. The germline V gene encodes CDR1 MNHEY and CDR2 SMNVEV (reference sequence). The DNA of the CDR3 is TGTGCCACCAAAACCTCCGGGACTAGCGGGAGGGCCAGGTCCTACAATGAGCAGTTCTTC. It specifies CATKTSGTSGRARSYNEQFF.

The chain links TRBV6-6 to TRBJ2-1; possibly TRBD1 for D (5 bases). Germline CDR1 MNHNY, CDR2 SVGAGI (reference sequence). V lost 2 bases, J lost 7 bases, and 12 bases lay in between. This CDR3 is built from 14 residues. CDR3 bases: TGTGCCAGCAGTTACGACAGTTGGGGAAATGAGCAGTTCTTC. This sequence encodes CASSYDSWGNEQFF.

This chain connects TRBV19 to TRBJ2-2; D not certain. This CDR3 is 14 amino acids long. The germline V gene has CDR1 LNHDA and CDR2 SQIVND (reference sequence). The V end lost 7 bases, the J end lost 1 base, and 10 bases lay between the germline ends. DNA for the CDR3: TGTGCCAGTACCCCAACACAGAACACCGGGGAGCTGTTTTTT. Translation: CASTPTQNTGELFF. The full variable domain, in which reference TRBV19 and TRBJ2-2 provide the parts outside the CDR3, is DGGITQSPKYLFRKEGQNVTLSCEQNLNHDAMYWYRQDPGQGLRLIYYSQIVNDFQKGDIAEGYSVSREKKESFPLTVTSAQKNPTAFYLCASTPTQNTGELFFGEGSRLTVL.

The chain recombines TRBV23-1 with TRBJ1-5; a possible D gene is TRBD1 (6 bases). TRBV23-1 has ORF status, its function being uncertain. CDR3 length: 17 residues. V was shortened by 3 bases and J by 3 bases, with 18 bases between the two germline ends. As DNA, the CDR3 is TGCGCCAGCAGTCAGGAAGGAGAACAGGGTGACAATCAGCCCCAGCATTTT. Translated: CASSQEGEQGDNQPQHF.

CDR3 coding DNA: TGTGCCAGCAGCTTAGGTTTTAGTGGAGGCAATCAGCCCCAGCATTTT. Its protein product is CASSLGFSGGNQPQHF. The V call is TRBV7-8, the J call TRBJ1-5; no clear D gene. V lost 1 base to trimming and J lost 2 bases, with 12 bases between them. CDR3 length: 16 amino acids. Germline V CDR1 and CDR2: SGHVS, FQNEAQ.

V is TRBV2 and J is TRBJ2-5, with 9 bases that match TRBD1. The CDR3 length is 16 residues. Trimming took 10 bases from V and 5 from J; bases not matched to a gene: 17. In germline, CDR1 is SNHLY, CDR2 FYNNEI. CDR3 DNA: TGTGCCACCCTCTACCCGGGAACAGGGGGCGTTGAGACCCAGTACTTC. It yields the protein CATLYPGTGGVETQYF. Using reference TRBV2 and TRBJ2-5 for the parts outside the CDR3, the full variable domain is EPEVTQTPSHQVTQMGQEVILRCVPISNHLYFYWYRQILGQKVEFLVSFYNNEISEKSEIFDDQFSVERPDGSNFTLKIRSTKLEDSAMYFCATLYPGTGGVETQYFGPGTRLLVL.

The chain has TRBV7-3 and TRBJ2-2; D remains unclear. Trimming stripped 3 bases from V and 5 bases from J, with 4 bases between. The CDR3 is 12 residues long. In germline, CDR1 is SGHTA, CDR2 FQGTGA. CDR3 nucleotide sequence: TGTGCCAGCAGCTTTGAGACCGGGGAGCTGTTTTTT. Its translation is CASSFETGELFF.

This clone was counted ten times or more. The chain couples TRBV2 to TRBJ2-2, with 16 positions matching TRBD2. The trim removed 7 bases at V and 4 bases at J, leaving 12 bases unmatched. This CDR3 is built from 19 residues. Germline loops: CDR1 SNHLY, CDR2 FYNNEI. CDR3 nucleotides: TGTGCCAGCAACCCTCTGGGACTAGCGGGGGGGCGGAGCACCGGGGAGCTGTTTTTT. Protein sequence: CASNPLGLAGGRSTGELFF.

The chain uses TRBV6-6 and TRBJ1-6; D uncertain. This CDR3 has 12 residues. Germline V gives CDR1 MNHNY, CDR2 SVGAGI (reference sequence). V was trimmed by 5 bases and J by 8 bases, leaving 7 bases between them. CDR3 residues: CASSQIDSPLHF. In DNA form, the CDR3 reads TGTGCCAGCAGTCAAATAGATTCACCCCTCCACTTT.

The chain uses TRBV28 and TRBJ1-4; D is unclear. This CDR3 is 13 amino acids long. The V end lost 6 bases, the J end lost 7 bases, and 12 bases lay between the germline ends. CDR1 is MDHEN and CDR2 is SYDVKM in the germline V gene. The CDR3 spells CASSDGSGEKLFF. The CDR3 DNA reads as TGTGCCAGCAGCGACGGTTCGGGTGAAAAACTGTTTTTT.

V and J are TRBV12-3 or TRBV12-4 and TRBJ1-1; 7 nucleotides line up with TRBD1. The CDR3 totals 13 residues. V shed 3 bases and J 8 bases; nucleotides not matched to a gene: 6. As DNA, the CDR3 is TGTGCCAGCAGTTTCGGAGCAGGGGGAGAAGCTTTCTTT. Translated, it gives CASSFGAGGEAFF.

This clone was seen more than once but under ten times. The V call is TRBV25-1, the J call TRBJ1-1, with D possibly TRBD1 on 5 matching bases. Per the germline V gene, CDR1 is MGHDK and CDR2 is SYGVNS. The CDR3 covers 14 residues. V was clipped by 3 bases and J by 6 bases, with 14 bases between them. The CDR3 loop is CASSDSGGAPEAFF. In DNA form, the CDR3 reads TGTGCCAGCAGTGATAGTGGCGGGGCGCCTGAAGCTTTCTTT.

The rearrangement links TRBV3-1 (or the pseudogene TRBV3-2) to TRBJ1-1; tentatively, D is TRBD1 (5 bases). CDR1 is LGHDT, CDR2 YNNKEL, per germline (reference sequence). This CDR3 region has 13 residues. V was cut by 8 bases and J by 5 bases, with 15 bases left in between. The CDR3 DNA sequence: TGTGCCAGCGGGGGGTCCAGGGTGACTGAAGCTTTCTTT. Amino acids: CASGGSRVTEAFF.

The V and J genes are TRBV19 and TRBJ1-2, with 12 bases matching TRBD1. This CDR3 has 17 residues. With V trimmed by 9 bases and J by 4 bases, 15 bases remained unmatched. Looked up from germline, CDR1 is LNHDA and CDR2 is SQIVND (reference sequence). CDR3 sequence: CASSGPGQGALGYGYTF. CDR3 nucleotide sequence: TGTGCCAGCAGTGGACCGGGACAGGGGGCCTTAGGCTATGGCTACACCTTC.

This rearrangement joins TRBV27 to TRBJ2-7; 7 bases agree with TRBD1. Germline V CDR1 and CDR2: MNHEY, SMNVEV (reference sequence). Trimming cost V 4 bases and J 3 bases; bases outside gene matches: 3. This CDR3 has 13 amino acids. The CDR3 bases are TGTGCCAGCAGTTACAGGGGTGGCTACGAGCAGTACTTC. Residues: CASSYRGGYEQYF.